These 20 T cell receptor beta chains originate from one sample sequenced in a study of molecular identifiers for immune sequencing clone quantification. TCRdb re-analysed the PCR reads in MiXCR, keeping a single row per CDR3 protein. The table has approximately 680,000 distinct CDR3 sequences, about 25% seen once. Sequenced input: naive CD8+ T cells from blood, with Jurkat cell RNA spiked in. Regarding subset: FACS-sorted CD8+CD4-CCR7+CD45RA+ naive T cells. These receptors were obtained from a human donor in good health. Some libraries in this study had Jurkat cell RNA spiked in.

In regard to this clonotype: A much larger clone sits a single nucleotide away, making a read error possible. This CDR3 is CPSGAYEQYF. The CDR3, as DNA: TGTCCCAGCGGAGCCTACGAGCAGTACTTC. The chain joins TRBV6-1 to TRBJ2-7, with D perhaps matching TRBD2 (5 bases). CDR1 MNHNS and CDR2 SASEGT come from the germline V gene. The CDR3 is made up of 10 amino acids.

On this clonotype itself: This clone may be a read error of a much larger clone one base away. The rearrangement joins TRBV15 to TRBJ1-5; 12 bases match TRBD1. The CDR3 runs to 15 residues. J gave up 9 bases and V 5 bases, and 8 bases lay outside the gene matches. Germline-derived CDR1 and CDR2 are LNHNV and YYDKDF (reference sequence). The CDR3 DNA sequence: TGTGCCACCAGCTCCGGGACAGGGGGCGACCTGCCCCAGCATTTT. Translated: CATSSGTGGDLPQHF.

The gene calls are TRBV19 and TRBJ1-2; tentative D call: TRBD1 (5 bases). Germline CDR1 and CDR2: LNHDA and SQIVND (reference sequence). V shed 11 bases and J shed 0 bases, with 25 bases lying between them. The CDR3 has 17 amino acids. The DNA for the CDR3 is TGTGCCGTAGACGGTTATACGCGGGGACGATCTAACTATGGCTACACCTTC. Its translation: CAVDGYTRGRSNYGYTF.

This clonotype came up many times. The chain uses TRBV2 and TRBJ2-3; D not resolved. The germline V gene encodes CDR1 SNHLY and CDR2 FYNNEI. V was pared by 3 bases and J by 0 bases, with 10 bases between. The CDR3 runs to 15 residues. The CDR3 sequence: CASSDPHHSTDTQYF. CDR3 in DNA: TGTGCCAGCAGTGACCCGCACCATAGCACAGATACGCAGTATTTT.

About this clonotype itself: A read error may be the cause here, since a much bigger clone is one base away. The J gene is TRBJ1-1, the V gene TRBV7-9; D not resolved. Germline CDR1 is SEHNR and CDR2 is FQNEAQ (reference sequence). The CDR3 is 14 residues long. This CDR3 is CANSPRSGNLEAFF. CDR3 DNA: TGTGCCAACAGCCCGAGAAGTGGTAACCTCGAAGCTTTCTTT.

This clonotype was detected ten times or more. This chain connects TRBV4-3 to TRBJ2-3; 11 bases fit TRBD1. J lost 5 bases, V lost 1 base, and 5 bases had no gene match. The CDR3 runs to 16 residues. Looked up from germline, CDR1 is LGHNA and CDR2 is YSLEER. Here the CDR3 reads CASSQGTGGLLDTQYF. DNA for the CDR3: TGCGCCAGCAGCCAAGGGACAGGGGGCTTATTAGATACGCAGTATTTT.

This clonotype has a count of ten or more. The V and J genes are TRBV19 and TRBJ1-5; perhaps TRBD1 as D (6 bases). Germline CDR1 LNHDA, CDR2 SQIVND (reference sequence). This CDR3 is built from 15 residues. V dropped 6 bases and J dropped 1 base, with 13 bases sitting between them. In DNA, the CDR3 is TGTGCCAGTAGCGCAGGGGCCCGGAGCAATCAGCCCCAGCATTTT. This sequence encodes CASSAGARSNQPQHF.

The rearrangement links TRBV5-1 to TRBJ2-7, with a tentative D call TRBD2 (5 bases). Germline V CDR1 and CDR2: SGHRS, YFSETQ. Between the trimmed V and J ends, which lost 0 bases and 3 bases, there was a span of 13 bases. The CDR3 runs to 15 residues. CDR3 sequence: CASSLDSSSDYEQYF. The CDR3 region has the DNA TGCGCCAGCAGCTTGGATTCTAGCTCCGACTACGAGCAGTACTTC.

In its sample, this clonotype was seen many times. The chain combines TRBV30 with TRBJ2-4, with TRBD2 matching 8 bases. The CDR3 contains 16 residues. CDR1 is GTSNPN, CDR2 SVGIG, per germline (reference sequence). The V gene end was trimmed by 0 bases and the J gene end by 3 bases; junction bases not matched to a gene: 7. The CDR3 bases are TGTGCCTGGAGTGTACGGGCGGGGGGCGACAAAAACATTCAGTACTTC. It encodes CAWSVRAGGDKNIQYF.

Points on this clonotype: Given a much more abundant clone one base away, this may be a read error. The V call is TRBV4-3, the J call TRBJ1-2, with D tentatively TRBD1 (5 bases). Germline CDR1 is LGHNA and CDR2 is YSLEER. The CDR3 covers 15 residues. The V end lost 4 bases, the J end lost 4 bases, and 16 bases lay between the germline ends. CDR3 sequence reads: CASSPNQGRAYGYTF. The CDR3 bases are TGCGCCAGCAGCCCAAACCAGGGACGGGCCTATGGCTACACCTTC.

As to this clonotype: The junction shows a germline mismatch at one end, possibly a read error. The V call is TRBV7-8, the J call TRBJ2-2; D gene unclear. This CDR3 spans 11 amino acids. The germline CDR1 and CDR2 sequences are SGHVS and FQNEAQ. The CDR3 is CVSSSSGELFF. CDR3 DNA sequence: TGTGTCAGCAGCTCATCCGGGGAGCTGTTTTTT.

As to this clonotype: A read error may explain this, as a much larger clone is one base away. V and J are TRBV7-9 and TRBJ1-6; unclear D gene. Trimming shortened V by 8 bases and J by 5 bases, and 16 bases separated the two germline ends. This CDR3 contains 15 residues. Germline assignment: CDR1 SEHNR and CDR2 FQNEAQ (reference sequence). CDR3 DNA sequence: TGTGCCAGCGGCTCCGGGCCTTATAATAATTCACCCCTCCACTTT. It codes for CASGSGPYNNSPLHF.

The chain links TRBV29-1 to TRBJ2-7; D is possibly TRBD2 (5 bases). The V gene lost 7 bases and the J gene lost 0 bases, with 16 bases spanning the gap. This CDR3 comprises 14 residues. Germline assignment: CDR1 SQVTM and CDR2 ANQGSEA. CDR3 sequence (DNA): TGCAGCGCCCTGCGGAGGTGTAGCTCCTACGAGCAGTACTTC. Protein: CSALRRCSSYEQYF.

This clonotype was counted ten times or more. The J gene is TRBJ2-7, the V gene TRBV28; D may be TRBD1 or TRBD2 (5 bases each). V was cut by 6 bases and J by 4 bases, with 13 bases left in between. Looked up from germline, CDR1 is MDHEN and CDR2 is SYDVKM. The CDR3 sequence is 13 residues long. This chain's CDR3 is CASSPPEGYEQYF. DNA of the CDR3: TGTGCCAGCAGCCCTCCTGAGGGGTACGAGCAGTACTTC.

A remark on this clonotype: With a much larger clone just one base away, this may be a read error. The chain combines TRBV13 with TRBJ1-1, with D possibly being TRBD1 (5 bases). The V gene's germline CDR1 is PRHDT and CDR2 FYEKMQ (reference sequence). CDR3 size: 14 residues. Trimming shortened V by 1 base and J by 6 bases, and 12 bases separated the two germline ends. Here the CDR3 DNA reads TGTGCCAGCAGCTTAGCGGGGCGACCGCCTGAAGCTTTCTTT. It yields the protein CASSLAGRPPEAFF.

The V and J genes are TRBV20-1 and TRBJ2-5; TRBD2 matches 9 bases. J lost 1 base, V lost 5 bases, and 11 bases had no gene match. The CDR3 runs to 16 residues. Germline V lookup: CDR1 DFQATT, CDR2 SNEGSKA (reference sequence). The DNA for the CDR3 is TGCAGTGCTGCAAGCCTGTTAGCGGGGGTCCAAGAGACCCAGTACTTC. Encoded protein: CSAASLLAGVQETQYF.

The V gene is TRBV7-9, the J gene TRBJ1-2; 7 bases are a match to TRBD1. Trimming took 2 bases from V and 3 from J; bases not matched to a gene: 9. The CDR3 is 16 residues long. Germline V lookup: CDR1 SEHNR, CDR2 FQNEAQ (reference sequence). CDR3 in amino acids: CASSLSPQGSYYGYTF. The CDR3 nucleotides read TGTGCCAGCAGCTTAAGCCCACAGGGGTCATACTATGGCTACACCTTC.

This rearrangement joins TRBV19 to TRBJ2-1, with TRBD1 as a possible D gene (6 bases). CDR3 length equals 17 residues. Germline V gene data show CDR1 as LNHDA and CDR2 as SQIVND (reference sequence). V lost 0 bases, J lost 4 bases, and 16 bases lay in between. The CDR3 loop reads CASSIDPGRQAYNEQFF. The CDR3 DNA reads TGTGCCAGTAGTATAGATCCCGGACGACAGGCGTACAATGAGCAGTTCTTC.

The CDR3 is CASSIAKNTEAFF. Written as DNA, the CDR3 is TGTGCCAGTAGTATAGCTAAGAACACTGAAGCTTTCTTT. The chain couples TRBV19 to TRBJ1-1; D not resolved. CDR1 is LNHDA, CDR2 SQIVND, per germline (reference sequence). The V and J ends lost 1 base and 1 base respectively, with 4 bases between them. The CDR3 is made up of 13 amino acids.

This clonotype was seen repeatedly, ten times or more. CDR3 sequence (DNA): TGTGCCAGCAATTCATTTCAGGGCCGCACAGATACGCAGTATTTT. Translated: CASNSFQGRTDTQYF. This chain links TRBV27 with TRBJ2-3; D is possibly TRBD1 (5 bases). The CDR3 consists of 15 residues. Germline lookup yields CDR1 MNHEY and CDR2 SMNVEV (reference sequence). The V end lost 7 bases, the J end lost 1 base, and 15 bases lay between the germline ends.